This TCR beta chain was observed in a study of shared clonotypes between healthy human individuals. Clones were read by immunoSEQ multiplex PCR, and TCRdb kept only the in-frame ones, dropping some. Altogether more than 2 million clones are present, over 85% being singletons, with the ten largest covering more than 0.1%. CDR1 and CDR2 (germline): SGHRS, YFSETQ. V lost 2 bases and J lost 0, with 18 bases in between. CDR3 size: 18 residues. The study's findings and limits: Specimens sampled were limited to blood, with tissue repertoires likely differing. The authors expected sequencing depth to affect clonotype sharing among donors.

A remark on this clone: Its target is not known.

The source of this sequence is a man younger than 35 in good health. Sequenced input: naive CD4+ T cells sorted from blood. This sample's subset: CD45RA+ positively selected. The V gene is TRBV5-1, the J gene TRBJ1-5; D is possibly TRBD1 (6 bases). The CDR3 region is CASSLSYRDSYSNQPQHF. Here the CDR3 DNA reads TGCGCCAGCAGCTTAAGTTACAGGGATAGCTATAGCAATCAGCCCCAGCATTTT.